Presented here are 9 T cell receptor beta chains from one specimen sequenced in a study of human T cells and chemical hapten exposure. Using its own MiXCR run on the RACE reads, TCRdb lists one record per CDR3 protein. The sample shows tens of thousands of distinct CDR3 sequences, 11% of them seen only once. Stated time point: patch test 2, 6 weeks after DPC sensitization. Treatment noted: therapeutic diphenylcyclopropenone sensitization with weekly scalp DPC. The starting material was whole blood, obtained in connection with sensitization to the hapten diphenylcyclopropenone (DPC). Receptors were obtained from a man aged 35-49 years with alopecia areata. Some clones in this sample may be carry-over from other donors' samples.

This clonotype was seen repeatedly, ten times or more. This rearrangement joins TRBV29-1 to TRBJ1-6; 10 bases are a match to TRBD1. The length of the CDR3 is 15 residues. The V gene's germline CDR1 is SQVTM and CDR2 ANQGSEA. The V and J ends lost 6 bases and 6 bases, in that order; junction bases with no gene match: 8. The CDR3 loop reads CSVRDRGSLNSPLHF. The CDR3 coding sequence is TGCAGCGTCCGGGACAGGGGCTCTCTTAATTCACCCCTCCACTTT. Filled out from reference TRBV29-1 and TRBJ1-6, the complete variable domain reads SAVISQKPSRDICQRGTSLTIQCQVDSQVTMMFWYRQQPGQSLTLIATANQGSEATYESGFVIDKFPISRPNLTFSTLTVSNMSPEDSSIYLCSVRDRGSLNSPLHFGNGTRLTVT.

This clonotype appeared a few times. The CDR3 reads CSARGGAPYEQYF. The CDR3 region has the DNA TGCAGTGCTAGGGGGGGGGCTCCCTACGAGCAGTACTTC. The V call is TRBV20-1, the J call TRBJ2-7; maybe TRBD2 (7 bases). This CDR3 is built from 13 residues. V dropped 3 bases and J dropped 2 bases, with 11 bases sitting between them. The germline CDR1 and CDR2 sequences are DFQATT and SNEGSKA (reference sequence).

V is TRBV7-3 and J is TRBJ2-2; 11 bases line up with TRBD2. The J segment lost 2 bases and the V segment lost 5 bases, leaving 10 bases of the junction unmatched. This CDR3 contains 18 residues. CDR1 is SGHTA and CDR2 is FQGTGA in the germline V gene. CDR3 amino acids: CASSPYAGTSGNTGELFF. Here the CDR3 DNA reads TGTGCCAGCAGCCCATATGCCGGGACTAGCGGAAACACCGGGGAGCTGTTTTTT.

This clonotype was picked up a small number of times. CDR3 sequence (DNA): TGTGCCAGCAGTTTGCCACAGGGGCGAGAGACCCAGTACTTC. As protein: CASSLPQGRETQYF. The chain couples TRBV28 to TRBJ2-5, with 7 bases fitting TRBD1. The CDR3 length is 14 residues. With V trimmed by 3 bases and J by 4 bases, 5 bases remained unmatched. Germline V gives CDR1 MDHEN, CDR2 SYDVKM.

The genes are TRBV6-5 and TRBJ2-1, with 10 bases matching TRBD1. With 6 bases clipped from V and 13 bases from J, the junction kept 9 bases outside the gene matches. Per the germline V gene, CDR1 is MNHEY and CDR2 is SVGAGI. This CDR3 contains 13 residues. This CDR3 reads CASSTRGQGNQFF. The CDR3 coding sequence is TGTGCCAGCAGCACACGGGGACAGGGGAACCAGTTCTTC.

This clonotype was counted many times. V and J are TRBV28 and TRBJ1-5; D gene uncertain. Trimming removed 7 bases at V and 7 bases at J, with 11 bases between. The CDR3 has 12 amino acids. Germline values: CDR1 MDHEN, CDR2 SYDVKM. In DNA form, the CDR3 reads TGTGCCAGCACCCAGGAACGGCAGCCCCAGCATTTT. Its protein is CASTQERQPQHF. Supplemented by reference TRBV28 and TRBJ1-5, the full variable domain reads DVKVTQSSRYLVKRTGEKVFLECVQDMDHENMFWYRQDPGLGLRLIYFSYDVKMKEKGDIPEGYSVSREKKERFSLILESASTNQTSMYLCASTQERQPQHFGDGTRLSIL.

At least ten counts were recorded for this clonotype. The gene calls are TRBV7-9 and TRBJ2-4; D is uncertain. From germline, CDR1 is SEHNR and CDR2 FQNEAQ (reference sequence). V dropped 5 bases and J dropped 0 bases, with 11 bases sitting between them. This CDR3 is built from 15 residues. The CDR3, as DNA: TGTGCCAGCAGCCAACCACTCCTAGCCAAAAACATTCAGTACTTC. Protein: CASSQPLLAKNIQYF.

The V and J genes are TRBV9 and TRBJ2-1, with D maybe TRBD1 (5 bases). V was pared by 1 base and J by 8 bases, with 16 bases between. The CDR3 extends over 15 amino acids. CDR1 SGDLS and CDR2 YYNGEE come from the germline V gene. In DNA, the CDR3 is TGTGCCAGCAGCGTATCGCAGGGCCCATGGGATGAGCAGTTCTTC. It specifies CASSVSQGPWDEQFF.

In this sample, this clonotype turned up many times. For the CDR3, the DNA is TGCGCCAGCAGCTTGACCGGACTCGACACTGAAGCTTTCTTT. This encodes CASSLTGLDTEAFF. The chain carries TRBV5-1 and TRBJ1-1; D is unresolved. Germline values: CDR1 SGHRS, CDR2 YFSETQ. V was trimmed by 1 base and J by 3 bases, leaving 10 bases between them. The CDR3 totals 14 residues.